Presented here are 17 T cell receptor beta chains from one specimen sequenced in a study of control samples from healthy donors and cancer patients. The assay was immunoSEQ multiplex PCR, and TCRdb's table has in-frame clones only and misses some. This sample has approximately 170,000 clones, with 88% found just once. Sequenced material: blood. The receptors were sampled from a woman between 25 and 40 years old in good health.

The rearrangement joins TRBV5-1 to TRBJ2-3; D gene ambiguous. Trimming stripped 0 bases from V and 0 bases from J, with 17 bases between. The CDR3 has 18 amino acids. In germline, CDR1 is SGHRS, CDR2 YFSETQ. CDR3 nucleotides: TGCGCCAGCAGCTTGGGGTCCGCCGGCGGCGCCAGCACAGATACGCAGTATTTT. Translation: CASSLGSAGGASTDTQYF.

The chain links TRBV4-1 to TRBJ1-6, with D perhaps TRBD1 (6 bases). The V end lost 2 bases, the J end lost 8 bases, and 13 bases lay between the germline ends. The CDR3 runs 15 residues. Germline lookup yields CDR1 MGHRA and CDR2 YSYEKL. The DNA of the CDR3 is TGCGCCAGCAGCCAACAACAGGGTGACGATTCACCCCTCCACTTT. Protein sequence: CASSQQQGDDSPLHF.

The chain couples TRBV25-1 to TRBJ2-2, with no clear D. CDR3 length: 12 amino acids. CDR1 MGHDK and CDR2 SYGVNS come from the germline V gene. Trimming cost V 10 bases and J 7 bases, with 13 bases left between them. The CDR3 DNA reads as TGTGCCACAAGCTTGGGGAACGGGGAGCTGTTTTTT. Translating it yields CATSLGNGELFF.

The chain uses TRBV6-6 and TRBJ1-1, with TRBD1 identical over 8 bases. The CDR3 runs to 16 residues. The V gene's germline CDR1 is MNHNY and CDR2 SVGAGI (reference sequence). J lost 4 bases, V lost 2 bases, and 9 bases had no gene match. For the CDR3, the DNA is TGTGCCAGCAGTTACGGTCCCACAGGGGGATTCACTGAAGCTTTCTTT. It codes for CASSYGPTGGFTEAFF.

The chain links TRBV12-2 to TRBJ2-1; the table's D gene call, TRBD2, was not cross checked with the DNA. TRBV12-2 is annotated as a pseudogene. The length of the CDR3 is 17 residues. The CDR3 spells CASRLGETSGSADEQFF. The CDR3 DNA reads as TGTGCAAGTCGCTTAGGGGAGACTAGCGGGAGTGCGGATGAGCAGTTCTTC.

CDR3: CASSVGLFSGANVLTF. The CDR3 region has the DNA TGTGCCAGCAGCGTAGGACTCTTCTCTGGGGCCAACGTCCTGACTTTC. The chain employs TRBV9 and TRBJ2-6; D remains ambiguous. V lost 0 bases to trimming and J lost 0 bases, with 7 bases between them. This CDR3 spans 16 amino acids. Germline CDR1 SGDLS, CDR2 YYNGEE.

This chain joins TRBV5-1 and TRBJ1-2; TRBD1 is a possible D gene (5 bases). V was clipped by 4 bases and J by 6 bases, with 16 bases between them. In germline, CDR1 is SGHRS, CDR2 YFSETQ. The CDR3 is made up of 14 amino acids. The CDR3 region is CASSPRGGLNGYTF. The CDR3 DNA sequence: TGCGCCAGCAGCCCCCGTGGGGGGTTGAATGGCTACACCTTC.

V and J are TRBV10-3 and TRBJ2-2, with unresolved D. V was cut by 4 bases and J by 0 bases, with 9 bases left in between. The CDR3 loop spans 15 amino acids. CDR1 is ENHRY and CDR2 is SYGVKD in the germline V gene. The CDR3 reads CAISVEAPNTGELFF. For the CDR3, the DNA is TGTGCCATCAGTGTAGAGGCCCCGAACACCGGGGAGCTGTTTTTT.

The genes are TRBV6-6 and TRBJ1-5; D is ambiguous. Trimming shortened V by 0 bases and J by 5 bases, and 14 bases separated the two germline ends. This CDR3 spans 16 amino acids. Germline V lookup: CDR1 MNHNY, CDR2 SVGAGI (reference sequence). In DNA form, the CDR3 reads TGTGCCAGCAGTTACTCGATCCGTCAGGCTGATCAGCCCCAGCATTTT. This encodes CASSYSIRQADQPQHF.

The chain uses TRBV27 and TRBJ2-1; TRBD1 agrees at 8 bases. This CDR3 has 12 residues. V was clipped by 5 bases and J by 10 bases; unmatched bases: 4. Germline CDR1 is MNHEY and CDR2 is SMNVEV (reference sequence). CDR3 sequence (DNA): TGTGCCAGCAGTACGAACAGGGGGGAGCAGTTCTTC. Amino acids: CASSTNRGEQFF.

This chain connects TRBV28 to TRBJ1-5, with D uncertain. The germline V gene encodes CDR1 MDHEN and CDR2 SYDVKM. The V and J ends lost 6 bases and 0 bases respectively, with 9 bases between them. This CDR3 has 14 residues. This CDR3 reads CASSRPDSNQPQHF. CDR3 sequence (DNA): TGTGCCAGCAGCCGCCCAGATAGCAATCAGCCCCAGCATTTT.

This clone occurred once. The V and J genes are TRBV25-1 and TRBJ1-5; 7 positions agree with TRBD1. Trimming took 3 bases from V and 5 from J; bases not matched to a gene: 10. Germline V gene lookup returns CDR1 MGHDK and CDR2 SYGVNS. The CDR3 extends over 16 amino acids. CDR3 DNA: TGTGCCAGCAGTGACCAGACAGGGAGGGAGCATCAGCCCCAGCATTTT. It translates to CASSDQTGREHQPQHF.

The chain links TRBV5-1 to TRBJ1-1; D possibly corresponds to TRBD1 (5 bases). CDR3 size: 12 residues. V was clipped by 0 bases and J by 11 bases, with 11 bases between them. Germline assignment: CDR1 SGHRS and CDR2 YFSETQ. The CDR3 nucleotides read TGCGCCAGCAGCTTGGAGGTGGGGGAGGCTTTCTTT. Protein sequence: CASSLEVGEAFF.

The chain recombines TRBV2 with TRBJ1-1; D possibly corresponds to TRBD1 (5 bases). The V gene lost 4 bases and the J gene lost 1 base, with 13 bases spanning the gap. The V gene's germline CDR1 is SNHLY and CDR2 FYNNEI. The CDR3 totals 15 residues. The CDR3 reads CASSGDGGPNTEAFF. The CDR3 DNA follows: TGTGCCAGCAGTGGAGATGGGGGACCGAACACTGAAGCTTTCTTT.

The rearrangement uses TRBV11-2 and TRBJ1-4; tentatively, D is TRBD1 (5 bases). This CDR3 is 15 amino acids long. CDR1 is SGHAT, CDR2 FQNNGV, per germline. V shed 1 base and J shed 8 bases, with 14 bases lying between them. DNA of the CDR3: TGTGCCAGCAGCTTAGGCGTCCGCGGGGGAGAAAAACTGTTTTTT. This gives the protein CASSLGVRGGEKLFF.

The chain combines TRBV6-4 with TRBJ2-2; D remains ambiguous. Germline values: CDR1 MRHNA, CDR2 SNTAGT. V dropped 3 bases and J dropped 5 bases, with 13 bases sitting between them. This CDR3 is 15 amino acids long. The CDR3 region is CASSEASHMTGELFF. CDR3 sequence (DNA): TGTGCCAGCAGTGAAGCCTCCCATATGACCGGGGAGCTGTTTTTT.

This clone was picked up many times. V is TRBV11-3 and J is TRBJ2-3; TRBD2 aligns across 7 bases. Trimming removed 4 bases from V and 0 bases from J; junction bases left unmatched: 4. The CDR3 runs 15 residues. Germline V CDR1 and CDR2: SGHNT, YENEEA. The CDR3 region is CASSSSGTSTDTQYF. CDR3 bases: TGTGCCAGCAGCTCCAGCGGGACTAGCACAGATACGCAGTATTTT.